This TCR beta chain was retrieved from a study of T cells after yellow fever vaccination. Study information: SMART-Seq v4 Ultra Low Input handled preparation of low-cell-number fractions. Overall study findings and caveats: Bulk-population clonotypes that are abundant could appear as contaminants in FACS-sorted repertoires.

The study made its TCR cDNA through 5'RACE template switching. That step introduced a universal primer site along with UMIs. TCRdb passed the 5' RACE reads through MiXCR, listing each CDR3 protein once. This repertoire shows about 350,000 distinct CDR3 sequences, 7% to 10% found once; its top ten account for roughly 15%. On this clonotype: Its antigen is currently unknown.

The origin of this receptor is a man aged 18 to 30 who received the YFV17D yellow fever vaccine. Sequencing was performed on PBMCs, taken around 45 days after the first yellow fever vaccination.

CDR3 coding DNA: TGCAGCGTTGAAGATGTCAAGGGGGGCAACAATGAGCAGTTCTTC. Its translation: CSVEDVKGGNNEQFF. J is TRBJ2-1 and V is TRBV29-1, with D tentatively TRBD1 or TRBD2 (6 bases each). From germline, CDR1 is SQVTM and CDR2 ANQGSEA. With 0 bases removed from V and 5 bases from J, the gap between germline ends came to 14 bases. The CDR3 has 15 residues.